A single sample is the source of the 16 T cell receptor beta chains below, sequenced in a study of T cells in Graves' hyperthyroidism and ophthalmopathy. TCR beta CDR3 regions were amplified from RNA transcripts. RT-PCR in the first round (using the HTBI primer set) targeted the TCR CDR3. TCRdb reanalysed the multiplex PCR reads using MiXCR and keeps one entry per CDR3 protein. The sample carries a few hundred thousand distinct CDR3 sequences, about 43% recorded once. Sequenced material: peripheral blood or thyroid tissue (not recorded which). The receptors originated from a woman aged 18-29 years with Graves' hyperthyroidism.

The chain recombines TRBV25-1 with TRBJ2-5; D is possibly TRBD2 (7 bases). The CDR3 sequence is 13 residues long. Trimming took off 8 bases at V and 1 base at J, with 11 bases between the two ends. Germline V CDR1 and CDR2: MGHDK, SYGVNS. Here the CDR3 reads CASGAGAQETQYF. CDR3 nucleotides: TGTGCCAGCGGCGCGGGGGCCCAAGAGACCCAGTACTTC. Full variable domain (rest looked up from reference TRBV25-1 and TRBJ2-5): EADIYQTPRYLVIGTGKKITLECSQTMGHDKMYWYQQDPGMELHLIHYSYGVNSTEKGDLSSESTVSRIRTEHFPLTLESARPSHTSQYLCASGAGAQETQYFGPGTRLLVL.

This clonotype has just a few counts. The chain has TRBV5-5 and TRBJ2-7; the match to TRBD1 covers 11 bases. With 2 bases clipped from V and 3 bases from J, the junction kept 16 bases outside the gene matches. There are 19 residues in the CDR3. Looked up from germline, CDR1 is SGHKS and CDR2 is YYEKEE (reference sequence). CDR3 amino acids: CASSLGSWDAGTGGYEQYF. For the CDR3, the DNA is TGTGCCAGCAGCTTAGGGAGTTGGGACGCCGGGACAGGGGGCTACGAGCAGTACTTC.

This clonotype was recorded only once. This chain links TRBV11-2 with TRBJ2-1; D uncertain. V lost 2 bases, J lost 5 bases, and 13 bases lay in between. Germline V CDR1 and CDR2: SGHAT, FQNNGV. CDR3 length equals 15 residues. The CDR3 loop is CASSLLVFEHNEQFF. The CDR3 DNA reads TGTGCCAGCAGCTTACTAGTATTTGAACACAATGAGCAGTTCTTC.

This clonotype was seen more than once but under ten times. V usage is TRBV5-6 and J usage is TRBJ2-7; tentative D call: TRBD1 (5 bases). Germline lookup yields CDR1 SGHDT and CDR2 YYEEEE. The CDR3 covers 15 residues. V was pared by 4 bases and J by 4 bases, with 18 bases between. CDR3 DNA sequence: TGTGCCAGCAGCGGGGCCCGGCAGGGCTGGTACGAGCAGTACTTC. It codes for CASSGARQGWYEQYF.

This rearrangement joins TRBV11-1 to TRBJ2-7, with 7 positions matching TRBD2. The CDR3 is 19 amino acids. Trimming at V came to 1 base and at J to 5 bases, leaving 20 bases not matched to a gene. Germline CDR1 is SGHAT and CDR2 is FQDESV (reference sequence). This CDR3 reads CASSLGRLEIGGGTHEQYF. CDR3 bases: TGTGCCAGCAGCTTAGGGCGGCTAGAGATCGGGGGAGGGACCCACGAGCAGTACTTC. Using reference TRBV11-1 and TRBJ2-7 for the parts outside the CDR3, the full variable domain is EAEVAQSPRYKITEKSQAVAFWCDPISGHATLYWYRQILGQGPELLVQFQDESVVDDSQLPKDRFSAERLKGVDSTLKIQPAELGDSAMYLCASSLGRLEIGGGTHEQYFGPGTRLTVT.

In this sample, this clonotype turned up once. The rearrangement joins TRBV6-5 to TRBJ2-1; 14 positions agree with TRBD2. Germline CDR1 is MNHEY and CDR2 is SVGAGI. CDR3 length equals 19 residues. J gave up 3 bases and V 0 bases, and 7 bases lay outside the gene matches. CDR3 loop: CASSYSWGGTSGSYNEQFF. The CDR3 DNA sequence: TGTGCCAGCAGTTACTCTTGGGGGGGGACTAGCGGGAGCTACAATGAGCAGTTCTTC.

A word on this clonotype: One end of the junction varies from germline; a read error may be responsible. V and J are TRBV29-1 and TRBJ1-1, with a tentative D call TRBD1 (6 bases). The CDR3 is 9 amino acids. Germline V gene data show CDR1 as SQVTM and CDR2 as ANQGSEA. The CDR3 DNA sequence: TGCAGCGTTGATGGCGGGACACTCTTT. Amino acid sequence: CSVDGGTLF.

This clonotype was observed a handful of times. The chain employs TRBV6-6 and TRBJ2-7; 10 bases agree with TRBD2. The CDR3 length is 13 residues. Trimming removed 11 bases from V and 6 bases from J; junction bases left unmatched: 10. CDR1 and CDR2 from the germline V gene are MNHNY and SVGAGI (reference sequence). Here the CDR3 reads CAGIAGGRGEQYF. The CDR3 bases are TGTGCCGGCATAGCGGGAGGCCGCGGCGAGCAGTACTTC.

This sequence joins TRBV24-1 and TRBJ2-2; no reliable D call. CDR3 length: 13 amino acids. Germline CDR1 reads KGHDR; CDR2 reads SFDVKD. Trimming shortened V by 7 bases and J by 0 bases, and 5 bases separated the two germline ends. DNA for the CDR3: TGTGCCACCAGGGCTACGAACACCGGGGAGCTGTTTTTT. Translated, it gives CATRATNTGELFF.

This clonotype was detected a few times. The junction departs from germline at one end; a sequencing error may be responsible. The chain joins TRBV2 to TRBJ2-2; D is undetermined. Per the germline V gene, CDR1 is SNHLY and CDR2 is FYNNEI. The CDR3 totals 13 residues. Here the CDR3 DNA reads TGTGCCAGCAGGGAAGGGCGTAGCGGGGAGCTGTTTTTT. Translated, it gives CASREGRSGELFF.

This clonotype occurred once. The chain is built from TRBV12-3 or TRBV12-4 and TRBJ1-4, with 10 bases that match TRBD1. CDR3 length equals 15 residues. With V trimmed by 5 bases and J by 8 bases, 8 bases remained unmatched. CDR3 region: CASSPWGTGEEKLFF. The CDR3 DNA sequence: TGTGCCAGCAGTCCCTGGGGGACAGGGGAGGAAAAACTGTTTTTT.

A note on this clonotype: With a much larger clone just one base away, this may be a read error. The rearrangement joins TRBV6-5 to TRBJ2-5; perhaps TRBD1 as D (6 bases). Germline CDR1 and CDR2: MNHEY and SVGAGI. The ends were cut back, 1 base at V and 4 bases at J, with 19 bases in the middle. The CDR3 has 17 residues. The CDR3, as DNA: TGTGCCAGCAGTTACTTGTTTGGGGGCACACGAGGAGAGACCCAGTACTTC. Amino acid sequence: CASSYLFGGTRGETQYF.

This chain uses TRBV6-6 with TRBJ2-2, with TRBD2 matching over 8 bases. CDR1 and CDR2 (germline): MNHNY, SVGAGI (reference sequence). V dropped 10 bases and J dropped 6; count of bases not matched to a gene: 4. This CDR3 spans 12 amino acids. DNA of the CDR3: TGTGCCATAGCCGGGGGGGCCGGGGAGCTGTTTTTT. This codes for CAIAGGAGELFF.

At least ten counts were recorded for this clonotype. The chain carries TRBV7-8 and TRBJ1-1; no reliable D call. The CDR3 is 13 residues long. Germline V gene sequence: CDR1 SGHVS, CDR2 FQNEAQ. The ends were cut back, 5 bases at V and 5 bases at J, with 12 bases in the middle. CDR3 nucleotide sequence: TGTGCCAGCAGCACCCGACGTTGGACTGAAGCTTTCTTT. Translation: CASSTRRWTEAFF.

The CDR3 is CASTRDRATDTQYF. CDR3 coding DNA: TGTGCCAGCACCAGGGACAGGGCCACAGATACGCAGTATTTT. The chain links TRBV7-2 to TRBJ2-3; 9 nucleotides line up with TRBD1. This CDR3 has 14 amino acids. V shed 7 bases and J 2 bases; nucleotides not matched to a gene: 4. Germline loops: CDR1 SGHTA, CDR2 FQGNSA. Full variable domain (missing parts from reference TRBV7-2 and TRBJ2-3): GAGVSQSPSNKVTEKGKDVELRCDPISGHTALYWYRQSLGQGLEFLIYFQGNSAPDKSGLPSDRFSAERTGGSVSTLTIQRTQQEDSAVYLCASTRDRATDTQYFGPGTRLTVL.

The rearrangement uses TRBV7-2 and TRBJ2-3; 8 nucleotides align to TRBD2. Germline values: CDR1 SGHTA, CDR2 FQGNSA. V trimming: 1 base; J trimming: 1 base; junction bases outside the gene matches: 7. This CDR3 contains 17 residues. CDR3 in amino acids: CASSLGTGGPGTDTQYF. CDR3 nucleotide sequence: TGTGCCAGCAGCTTAGGTACGGGAGGGCCCGGCACAGATACGCAGTATTTT.